The sequence of this T cell receptor beta chain was determined in a study of beta chain features in type 1 diabetes. Reverse transcription of all isolated RNA meant that expressed TCRB transcripts were sequenced. Using immunoSEQ multiplex PCR, the repertoire was profiled, and TCRdb retains in-frame clones only, with some absent. The table has about 350,000 clones, about 20% seen once; the top ten hold 0.044%. Trimming shortened V by 1 base and J by 5 bases, and 7 bases separated the two germline ends. Germline V gene data show CDR1 as SGHAT and CDR2 as FQNNGV. This CDR3 is 13 amino acids long. The receptor's source is a woman under 30 in good health. Input material: naive CD4+ T cells from blood. The chain recombines TRBV11-2 with TRBJ2-3; D is unclear. In DNA, the CDR3 is TGTGCCAGCAGCTTAGGCGAGAAAGATACGCAGTATTTT. Amino acids: CASSLGEKDTQYF.